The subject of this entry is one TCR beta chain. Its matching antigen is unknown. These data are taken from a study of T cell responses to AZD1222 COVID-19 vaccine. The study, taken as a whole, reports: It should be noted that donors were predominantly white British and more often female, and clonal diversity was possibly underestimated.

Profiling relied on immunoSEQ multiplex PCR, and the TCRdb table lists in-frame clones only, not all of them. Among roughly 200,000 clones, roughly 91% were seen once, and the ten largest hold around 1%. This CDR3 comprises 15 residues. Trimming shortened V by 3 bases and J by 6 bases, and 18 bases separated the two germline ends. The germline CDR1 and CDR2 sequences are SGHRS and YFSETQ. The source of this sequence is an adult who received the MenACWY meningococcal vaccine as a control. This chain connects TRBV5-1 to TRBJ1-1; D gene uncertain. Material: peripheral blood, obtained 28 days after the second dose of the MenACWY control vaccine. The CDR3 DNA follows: TGCGCCAGCAGCTGGAATCCTCCCACCCAGGCTGAAGCTTTCTTT. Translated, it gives CASSWNPPTQAEAFF. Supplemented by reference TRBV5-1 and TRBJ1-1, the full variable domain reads KAGVTQTPRYLIKTRGQQVTLSCSPISGHRSVSWYQQTPGQGLQFLFEYFSETQRNKGNFPGRFSGRQFSNSRSEMNVSTLELGDSALYLCASSWNPPTQAEAFFGQGTRLTVV.